The clone carrying this T cell receptor beta chain came up once. PCR involved 60 Vbeta and 13 Jbeta primers. Assay: immunoSEQ multiplex PCR; the TCRdb copy retains only in-frame clones and omits some. The data show roughly 140,000 clones, roughly three quarters seen once. This sample was taken from a study of cytomegalovirus exposure and HLA in healthy donors. This CDR3 is built from 16 residues. The germline gives CDR1 SGHNT, CDR2 YYREEE (reference sequence). Trimming removed 4 bases from V and 7 bases from J; junction bases left unmatched: 9. This receptor was identified in a woman aged 45-65 years in good health and CMV-seronegative. The chain uses TRBV5-4 and TRBJ1-6; 9 bases are a match to TRBD1. Source material: PBMCs. CDR3 coding DNA: TGTGCCAGCAGCATTGACCCGGGACAGGGAAATTCACCCCTCCACTTT. The encoded protein is CASSIDPGQGNSPLHF.